This passage covers 7 T cell receptor beta chains from one sample sequenced in a study of vaccination and CD4 T cells after COVID-19. Antigens of these TCRs are unknown. The Oncomine TCR Beta short-read assay sequenced DNA from cultured CD4+ T cells. TCRdb re-analysed the PCR reads in MiXCR, keeping a single row per CDR3 protein. The sample contains 15,000 or so distinct CDR3 sequences, around three fifths of which appear only once. Treatment denoted: approximately nine-day PBMC culture with coronavirus spike peptide pools or control peptides (ViraFEST assay). What was sequenced was CD4+ T cells from blood, cultured in vitro. All receptors derive from a human donor who had recovered from COVID-19.

The chain employs TRBV20-1 and TRBJ1-1; no clear D gene. The germline CDR1 and CDR2 sequences are DFQATT and SNEGSKA (reference sequence). V was trimmed by 4 bases and J by 2 bases, leaving 5 bases between them. The CDR3 consists of 11 residues. CDR3 sequence: CSANPNTEAFF. For the CDR3, the DNA is TGCAGTGCTAACCCAAACACTGAAGCTTTCTTT.

The V call is TRBV11-3, the J call TRBJ2-1; D call uncertain. CDR1 is SGHNT, CDR2 YENEEA, per germline. CDR3 length: 15 residues. V was shortened by 0 bases and J by 0 bases, with 6 bases between the two germline ends. DNA of the CDR3: TGTGCCAGCAGCTTAGAGGGCAGCTCCTACAATGAGCAGTTCTTC. It is translated as CASSLEGSSYNEQFF.

CDR3 nucleotide sequence: TGTGCCAGCAGCCCAGGACAGGGAACCGGGGAGCTGTTTTTT. The encoded protein is CASSPGQGTGELFF. V is TRBV16 and J is TRBJ2-2; 8 nucleotides line up with TRBD1. After removal of 4 bases from V and 5 bases from J, the junction contained 3 bases not matched to a gene. Germline CDR1 is KGHSY and CDR2 is FQNENV. The CDR3 is made up of 14 amino acids.

The chain is built from TRBV11-2 and TRBJ1-2, with no clear D. CDR3 length equals 17 residues. The germline gives CDR1 SGHAT, CDR2 FQNNGV. V gave up 1 base and J gave up 2 bases, with 17 bases separating them. The CDR3 bases are TGTGCCAGCAGCTTAGGGAGGGCCTGGGCGGGAAACTATGGCTACACCTTC. Amino acid sequence: CASSLGRAWAGNYGYTF.

The genes are TRBV7-9 and TRBJ1-2; 8 bases align to TRBD1. The CDR3 consists of 18 residues. Trimming took 0 bases from V and 4 from J; bases not matched to a gene: 13. Germline V gene lookup returns CDR1 SEHNR and CDR2 FQNEAQ (reference sequence). The CDR3 sequence: CASSLAYQKQGEAYGYTF. In DNA, the CDR3 is TGTGCCAGCAGCTTAGCGTATCAGAAACAGGGGGAAGCCTATGGCTACACCTTC. Filled out from reference TRBV7-9 and TRBJ1-2, the complete variable domain reads DTGVSQNPRHKITKRGQNVTFRCDPISEHNRLYWYRQTLGQGPEFLTYFQNEAQLEKSRLLSDRFSAERPKGSFSTLEIQRTEQGDSAMYLCASSLAYQKQGEAYGYTFGSGTRLTVV.

V gene TRBV7-3 combines with J gene TRBJ2-5, with 11 bases aligning to TRBD1. This CDR3 is built from 15 residues. Germline CDR1 and CDR2: SGHTA and FQGTGA. The V gene end was trimmed by 5 bases and the J gene end by 5 bases; junction bases not matched to a gene: 7. The CDR3 protein is CASSRTGGERETQYF. DNA of the CDR3: TGTGCCAGCAGCCGGACAGGGGGCGAGAGGGAGACCCAGTACTTC.

As DNA, the CDR3 is TGTGCCAGTAGTATAGGACAAGCTGTAACCTACGAGCAGTACTTC. Encoded protein: CASSIGQAVTYEQYF. This chain connects TRBV19 to TRBJ2-7; D remains unclear. Germline loops: CDR1 LNHDA, CDR2 SQIVND (reference sequence). The CDR3 is made up of 15 amino acids. Deletions cut 1 base from V and 2 bases from J, with 12 bases between.